Listed below are T cell receptor beta chains from one sample, sequenced in a study of memory CD4+ T cells and cytomegalovirus serostatus. TCRdb keeps only in-frame clones here, not all; method: immunoSEQ multiplex PCR. The table records 70,000 to 90,000 clones, about 73% of them present only once. Sequencing was carried out using memory CD4+ T cells from blood. Receptor source: an adult in good health and CMV-seropositive. Each CDR3 is given with its conserved first and last residue. A D gene is named only where the DNA matches it firmly. Only some rows state a clone size, as once, few, many or a class for expanded clones.

J gene,clone size,V gene,D gene,CDR3 protein,CDR3 DNA
TRBJ2-3,once,TRBV14,.,CASSQRRESTDTQYF,TGTGCCAGCAGCCAAAGGCGAGAGAGCACAGATACGCAGTATTTT
TRBJ1-4,few,TRBV18,.,CASSPKFAEYNEKLFF,TGTGCCAGCTCACCAAAGTTTGCAGAGTATAATGAAAAACTGTTTTTT
TRBJ2-5,once,TRBV2,TRBD2,CASRRGSTRETQYF,TGTGCCAGCAGGCGGGGGTCGACGAGGGAGACCCAGTACTTC
TRBJ1-2,.,TRBV18,.,CASSPPSGSGGDYGYTF,TGTGCCAGCTCACCACCGTCAGGTTCGGGGGGCGACTATGGCTACACCTTC
TRBJ1-3,.,TRBV19,.,CASSMGISGNTIYF,TGTGCCAGTAGTATGGGAATTTCTGGAAACACCATATATTTT
TRBJ1-4,.,TRBV30,TRBD1,CAWMSGQGEKLFF,TGTGCCTGGATGTCCGGACAGGGGGAAAAACTGTTTTTT
TRBJ2-1,.,TRBV9,TRBD1,CASSVGLRRTGGYDEQFF,TGTGCCAGCAGCGTAGGGTTAAGGAGGACAGGGGGCTACGATGAGCAGTTCTTC
TRBJ1-3,.,TRBV10-1,.,CASSGGSGNTIYF,TGCGCCAGCAGTGGCGGGTCTGGAAACACCATATATTTT
TRBJ2-3,.,TRBV6-5,TRBD2,CASSYRGREADTQYF,TGTGCCAGCAGTTACCGCGGGAGGGAAGCAGATACGCAGTATTTT
TRBJ2-5,.,TRBV18,.,CASSPPNRNQETQYF,TGTGCCAGCTCACCACCGAACAGGAATCAAGAGACCCAGTACTTC
TRBJ1-4,.,TRBV18,.,CASSIRPGVEKLFF,TGTGCCAGCTCGATTAGACCCGGGGTGGAAAAACTGTTTTTT
TRBJ2-5,.,TRBV27,TRBD2,CASSSDSGSYGETQYF,TGTGCCAGCAGTTCCGATAGCGGGAGCTACGGAGAGACCCAGTACTTC
TRBJ1-5,.,TRBV19,.,CASRSLGQPQHF,TGTGCCAGTAGGTCTCTCGGACAGCCCCAGCATTTT
TRBJ1-5,.,TRBV7-9,.,CASSPVSNQPQHF,TGTGCCAGCAGCCCCGTAAGCAATCAGCCCCAGCATTTT
TRBJ2-2,.,TRBV5-1,TRBD2,CASSLLAGETNTGELFF,TGCGCCAGCAGCTTATTAGCGGGAGAGACGAACACCGGGGAGCTGTTTTTT
TRBJ2-3,.,TRBV30,TRBD2,CAWSVRLRSGGRDTQYF,TGTGCCTGGAGTGTACGCCTTCGGAGCGGGGGAAGGGATACGCAGTATTTT